This record looks at one T cell receptor (beta chain) sequence and its context. Its target is unknown. The CDR3 spans 19 residues. Germline V gene sequence: CDR1 MDHEN, CDR2 SYDVKM. Trimming took 5 bases from V and 4 from J; bases not matched to a gene: 20. Unique molecular identifiers were incorporated during preparation of the TCRbeta library. Each CDR3 protein gets one entry after TCRdb re-called the PCR reads with MiXCR. The table includes about 1,000,000 distinct CDR3 sequences, around 30% detected once. This specimen belongs to a study of T-cell reconstitution after alpha-beta-depleted transplantation in children. The study's findings and limits: The authors attributed T-cell counts and diversity one year after transplant mostly to newly produced T cells. By about two months after transplant, alpha-beta T cells reportedly arose from several hundred graft clones that had expanded.

The sample consisted of PBMCs, mostly from graft donor cells, taken 360 days after TCRalphabeta/CD19-depleted stem cell transplant. This chain uses TRBV28 with TRBJ2-1; 7 positions match TRBD1. The source of this sequence is a boy less than two years old who had a stem cell transplant for SCID, so the T cells may come from the graft donor. DNA for the CDR3: TGTGCCAGCAGTCTTACAGGGGTTTTAGGTACGGAACGATACAATGAGCAGTTCTTC. Translation: CASSLTGVLGTERYNEQFF. Full variable domain (outside the CDR3, taken from reference TRBV28 and TRBJ2-1): DVKVTQSSRYLVKRTGEKVFLECVQDMDHENMFWYRQDPGLGLRLIYFSYDVKMKEKGDIPEGYSVSREKKERFSLILESASTNQTSMYLCASSLTGVLGTERYNEQFFGPGTRLTVL.